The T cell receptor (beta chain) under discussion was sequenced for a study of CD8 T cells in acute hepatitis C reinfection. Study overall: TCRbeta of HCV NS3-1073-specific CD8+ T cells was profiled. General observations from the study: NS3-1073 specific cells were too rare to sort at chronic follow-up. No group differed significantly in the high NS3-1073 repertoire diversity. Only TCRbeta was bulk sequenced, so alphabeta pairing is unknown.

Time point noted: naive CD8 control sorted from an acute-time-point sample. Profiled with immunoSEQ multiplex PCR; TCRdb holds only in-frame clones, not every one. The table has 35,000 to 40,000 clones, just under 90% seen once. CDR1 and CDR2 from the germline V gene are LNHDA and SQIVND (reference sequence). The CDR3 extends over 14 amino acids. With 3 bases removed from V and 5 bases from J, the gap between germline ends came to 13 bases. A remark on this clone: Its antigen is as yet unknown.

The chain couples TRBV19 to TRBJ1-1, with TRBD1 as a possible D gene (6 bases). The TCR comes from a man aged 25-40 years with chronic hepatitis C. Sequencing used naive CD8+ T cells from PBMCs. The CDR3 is CASSIWGAGTEAFF. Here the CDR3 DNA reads TGTGCCAGTAGTATTTGGGGGGCAGGGACTGAAGCTTTCTTT.